Reported below is one T cell receptor (beta chain). The method was immunoSEQ multiplex PCR; TCRdb's version includes in-frame clones alone and lacks a portion of them. There are some 80,000 clones in the sample; approximately 95% occur only once, and roughly 0.14% lies in the top ten. Germline V gene lookup returns CDR1 KGHSH and CDR2 LQKENI. The length of the CDR3 is 17 residues. J lost 4 bases, V lost 4 bases, and 11 bases had no gene match. This sample stems from a study of T cell changes during pregnancy in multiple sclerosis. The source of this sequence is a female donor with multiple sclerosis, enrolled in a pregnancy study. Material: CD4+ T cells from peripheral blood mononuclear cells, obtained after pregnancy. The chain has TRBV18 and TRBJ2-1, with 9 bases that match TRBD1. CDR3 coding DNA: TGTGCCAGCTCACGACCCTCGGGACAGGGTTGGTACAATGAGCAGTTCTTC. Translating gives CASSRPSGQGWYNEQFF.